This TCR beta chain was obtained from a study of cytomegalovirus exposure and HLA in healthy donors. Study-level points and caveats: The authors listed 164 TCR beta chains as cytomegalovirus-associated.

This CDR3 spans 14 amino acids. CDR1 is MGHDK and CDR2 is SYGVNS in the germline V gene. V dropped 7 bases and J dropped 0; count of bases not matched to a gene: 2. Comments on this clone: Its antigen is not known.

Vbeta (60) and Jbeta (13) primers were used in the PCR. TCRdb keeps only in-frame clones here, not all; method: immunoSEQ multiplex PCR. The top ten clones hold 0.5% to 0.65% of a sample with 130,000 or so clones, 88% of them seen once. The sequence came from a middle-aged woman in good health and CMV-seronegative. The sequenced sample consisted of PBMCs. V is TRBV25-1 and J is TRBJ2-3; 9 bases are shared with TRBD2. CDR3 sequence reads: CASTSGKSTDTQYF. The CDR3 bases are TGTGCCAGCACTAGCGGGAAAAGCACAGATACGCAGTATTTT.